The TCR beta chain described here comes from a study of identical twins. Study-level points and caveats: Low generation-probability sequences were in excess among twin-shared out-of-frame alpha sequences. Findings depended on cross-sectional statistics rather than tracking the same donors.

TCRdb re-analysed the 5' RACE reads in MiXCR, keeping a single row per CDR3 protein. The table has about 570,000 distinct CDR3 sequences, 9.6% seen once; the top ten hold approximately 3.2%. The CDR3 consists of 17 residues. CDR1 and CDR2 (germline): MNHEY, SVGAGI. Trimming stripped 4 bases from V and 0 bases from J, with 13 bases between. As for this clonotype: Its specificity is not known.

Healthy Caucasians provided all donations. These data are also associated with another study on yellow fever vaccine responses in identical twins. That investigation notes: Twins' vaccine T cell responses were reported to seem partly convergent and partly personalized.

The specimen was PBMCs. The chain joins TRBV6-5 to TRBJ1-6, with unresolved D. The receptor comes from a woman aged 18-29 years in good health. The CDR3 reads CASSFKMISSYNSPLHF. The CDR3 nucleotides are TGTGCCAGCAGTTTCAAAATGATCAGCTCCTATAATTCACCCCTCCACTTT.